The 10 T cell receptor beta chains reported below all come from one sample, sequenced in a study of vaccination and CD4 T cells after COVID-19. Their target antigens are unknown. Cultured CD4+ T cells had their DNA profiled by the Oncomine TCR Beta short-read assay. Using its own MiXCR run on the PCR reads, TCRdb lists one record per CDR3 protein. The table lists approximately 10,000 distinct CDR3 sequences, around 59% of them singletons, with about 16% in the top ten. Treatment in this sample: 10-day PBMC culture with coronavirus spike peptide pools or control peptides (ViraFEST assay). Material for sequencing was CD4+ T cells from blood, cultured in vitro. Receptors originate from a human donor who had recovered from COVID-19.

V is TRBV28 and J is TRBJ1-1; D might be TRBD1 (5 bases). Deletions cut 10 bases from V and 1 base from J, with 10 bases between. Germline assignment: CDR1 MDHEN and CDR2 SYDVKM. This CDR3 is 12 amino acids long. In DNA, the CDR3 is TGTGCCATCCAAAGGGGGAACACTGAAGCTTTCTTT. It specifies CAIQRGNTEAFF.

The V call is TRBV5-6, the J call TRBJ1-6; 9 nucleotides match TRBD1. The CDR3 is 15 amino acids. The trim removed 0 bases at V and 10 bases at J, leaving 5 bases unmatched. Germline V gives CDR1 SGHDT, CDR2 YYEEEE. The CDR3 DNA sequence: TGTGCCAGCAGCTTGGTACAGGGGGCGTTATCACCCCTCCACTTT. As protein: CASSLVQGALSPLHF.

CDR3 loop: CASSVDSYGYTF. DNA for the CDR3: TGTGCCAGCAGCGTAGACAGCTATGGCTACACCTTC. The J gene is TRBJ1-2, the V gene TRBV9, with D hard to call. Germline V lookup: CDR1 SGDLS, CDR2 YYNGEE. This CDR3 is 12 amino acids long. Trimming left V 0 bases short and J 4 bases short, with 4 bases between.

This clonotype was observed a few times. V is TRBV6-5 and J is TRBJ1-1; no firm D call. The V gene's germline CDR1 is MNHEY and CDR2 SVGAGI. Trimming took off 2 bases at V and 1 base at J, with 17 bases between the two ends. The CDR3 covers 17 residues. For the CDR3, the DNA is TGTGCCAGCAGTTACGTTCTAGGATCCGGTGGGAACACTGAAGCTTTCTTT. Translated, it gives CASSYVLGSGGNTEAFF.

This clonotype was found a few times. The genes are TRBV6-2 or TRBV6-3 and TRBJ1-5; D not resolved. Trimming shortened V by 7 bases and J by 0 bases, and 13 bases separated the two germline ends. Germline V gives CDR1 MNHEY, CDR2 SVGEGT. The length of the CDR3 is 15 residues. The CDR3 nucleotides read TGTGCCAGCAAAAAGTACGTAAATAGCAATCAGCCCCAGCATTTT. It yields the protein CASKKYVNSNQPQHF.

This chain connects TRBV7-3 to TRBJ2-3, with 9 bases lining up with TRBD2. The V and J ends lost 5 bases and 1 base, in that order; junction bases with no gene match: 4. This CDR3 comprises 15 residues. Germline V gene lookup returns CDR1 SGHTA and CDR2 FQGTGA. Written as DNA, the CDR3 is TGTGCCAGCAGCGCAAGACTAGCGGGCACAGATACGCAGTATTTT. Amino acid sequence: CASSARLAGTDTQYF.

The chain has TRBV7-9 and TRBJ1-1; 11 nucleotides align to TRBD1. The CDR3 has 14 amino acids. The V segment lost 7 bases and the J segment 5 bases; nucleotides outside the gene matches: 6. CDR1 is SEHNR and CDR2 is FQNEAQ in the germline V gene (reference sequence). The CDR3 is CASTQGQGETEAFF. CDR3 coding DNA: TGTGCCAGCACCCAGGGACAGGGGGAGACTGAAGCTTTCTTT.

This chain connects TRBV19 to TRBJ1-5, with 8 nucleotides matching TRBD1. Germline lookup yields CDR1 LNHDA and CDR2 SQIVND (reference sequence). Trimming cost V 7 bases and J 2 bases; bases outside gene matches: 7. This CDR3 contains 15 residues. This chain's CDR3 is CASKPPGGGNQPQHF. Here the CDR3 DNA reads TGTGCCAGTAAGCCTCCAGGGGGCGGCAATCAGCCCCAGCATTTT. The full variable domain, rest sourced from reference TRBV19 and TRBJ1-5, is DGGITQSPKYLFRKEGQNVTLSCEQNLNHDAMYWYRQDPGQGLRLIYYSQIVNDFQKGDIAEGYSVSREKKESFPLTVTSAQKNPTAFYLCASKPPGGGNQPQHFGDGTRLSIL.

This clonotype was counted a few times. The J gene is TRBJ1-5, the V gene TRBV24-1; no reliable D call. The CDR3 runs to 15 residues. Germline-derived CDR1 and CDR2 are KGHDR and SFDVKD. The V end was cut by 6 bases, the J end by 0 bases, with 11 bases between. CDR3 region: CATSSGQNSNQPQHF. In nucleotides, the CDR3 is TGTGCCACCAGTTCAGGTCAGAATAGCAATCAGCCCCAGCATTTT.

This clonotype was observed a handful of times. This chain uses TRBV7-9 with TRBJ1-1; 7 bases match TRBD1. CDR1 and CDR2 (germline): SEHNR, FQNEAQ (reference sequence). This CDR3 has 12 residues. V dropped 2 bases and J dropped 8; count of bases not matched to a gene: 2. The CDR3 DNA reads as TGTGCCAGCAGCTTAAGGGGACAGGAAGCTTTCTTT. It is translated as CASSLRGQEAFF.